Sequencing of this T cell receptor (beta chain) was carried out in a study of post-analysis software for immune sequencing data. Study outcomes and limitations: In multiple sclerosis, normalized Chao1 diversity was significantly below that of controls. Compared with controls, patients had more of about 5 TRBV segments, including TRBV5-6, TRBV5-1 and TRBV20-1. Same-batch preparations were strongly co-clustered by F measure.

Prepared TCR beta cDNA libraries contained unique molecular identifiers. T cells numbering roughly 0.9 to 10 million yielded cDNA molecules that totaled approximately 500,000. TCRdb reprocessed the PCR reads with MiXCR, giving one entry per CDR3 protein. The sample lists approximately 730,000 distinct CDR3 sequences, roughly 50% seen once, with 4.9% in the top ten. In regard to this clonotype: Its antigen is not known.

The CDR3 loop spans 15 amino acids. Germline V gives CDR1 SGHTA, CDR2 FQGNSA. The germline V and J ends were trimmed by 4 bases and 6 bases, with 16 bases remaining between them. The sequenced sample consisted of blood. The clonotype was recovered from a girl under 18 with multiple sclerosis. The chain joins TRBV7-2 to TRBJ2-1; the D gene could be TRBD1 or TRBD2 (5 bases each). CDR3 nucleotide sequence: TGTGCCAGCAGCTGGGGCGGGCCCCGAAGCAATGAGCAGTTCTTC. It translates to CASSWGGPRSNEQFF. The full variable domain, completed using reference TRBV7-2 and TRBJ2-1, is GAGVSQSPSNKVTEKGKDVELRCDPISGHTALYWYRQSLGQGLEFLIYFQGNSAPDKSGLPSDRFSAERTGGSVSTLTIQRTQQEDSAVYLCASSWGGPRSNEQFFGPGTRLTVL.